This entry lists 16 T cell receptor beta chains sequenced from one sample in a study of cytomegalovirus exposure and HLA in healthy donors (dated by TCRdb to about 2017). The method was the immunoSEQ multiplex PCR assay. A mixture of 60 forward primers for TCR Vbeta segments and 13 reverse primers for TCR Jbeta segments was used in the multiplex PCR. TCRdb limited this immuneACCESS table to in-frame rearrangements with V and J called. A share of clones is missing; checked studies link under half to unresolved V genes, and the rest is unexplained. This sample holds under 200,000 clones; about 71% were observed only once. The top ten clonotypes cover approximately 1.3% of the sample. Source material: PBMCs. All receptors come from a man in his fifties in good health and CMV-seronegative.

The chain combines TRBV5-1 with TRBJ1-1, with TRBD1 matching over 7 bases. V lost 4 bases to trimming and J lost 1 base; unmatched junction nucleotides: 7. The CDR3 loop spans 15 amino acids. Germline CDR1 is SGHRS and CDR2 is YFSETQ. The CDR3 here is CASSHSGTENTEAFF. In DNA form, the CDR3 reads TGCGCCAGCAGCCACTCCGGGACAGAGAACACTGAAGCTTTCTTT.

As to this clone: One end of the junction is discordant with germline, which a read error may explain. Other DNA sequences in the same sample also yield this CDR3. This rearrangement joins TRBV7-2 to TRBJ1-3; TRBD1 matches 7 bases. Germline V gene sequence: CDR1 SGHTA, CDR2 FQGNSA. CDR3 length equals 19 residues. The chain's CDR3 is CASSLQGGFGRYSGNTIYF. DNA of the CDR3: TGTGCCAGCAGCCTTCAGGGGGGATTCGGACGGTACTCTGGAAACACCATATACTTT.

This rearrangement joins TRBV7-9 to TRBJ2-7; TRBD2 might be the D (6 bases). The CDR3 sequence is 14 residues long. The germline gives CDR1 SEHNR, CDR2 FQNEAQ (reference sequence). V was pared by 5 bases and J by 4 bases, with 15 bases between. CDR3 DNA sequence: TGTGCCAGCAGCCCGGGTTGGGGGGAGTACGAGCAGTACTTC. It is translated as CASSPGWGEYEQYF.

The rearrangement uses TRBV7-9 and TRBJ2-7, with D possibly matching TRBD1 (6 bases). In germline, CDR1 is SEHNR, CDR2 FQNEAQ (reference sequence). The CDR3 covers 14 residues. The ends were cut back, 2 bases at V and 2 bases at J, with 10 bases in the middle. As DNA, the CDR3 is TGTGCCAGCAGCTTACTACAGGGACCCTACGAGCAGTACTTC. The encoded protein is CASSLLQGPYEQYF.

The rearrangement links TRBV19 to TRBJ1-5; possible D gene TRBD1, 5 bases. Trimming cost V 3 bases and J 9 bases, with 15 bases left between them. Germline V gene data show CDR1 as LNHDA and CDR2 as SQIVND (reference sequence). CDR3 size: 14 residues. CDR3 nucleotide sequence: TGTGCCAGTAGTATGGTACAGGACCCACGGCCCCAGCATTTT. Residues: CASSMVQDPRPQHF.

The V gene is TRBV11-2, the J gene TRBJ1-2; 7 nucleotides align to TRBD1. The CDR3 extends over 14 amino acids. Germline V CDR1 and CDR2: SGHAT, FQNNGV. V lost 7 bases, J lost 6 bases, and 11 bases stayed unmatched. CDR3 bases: TGTGCCAGCACCCTCGTACGAGGGGGCGATGGCTACACCTTC. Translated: CASTLVRGGDGYTF. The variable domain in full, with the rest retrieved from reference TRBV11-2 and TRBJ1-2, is EAGVAQSPRYKIIEKRQSVAFWCNPISGHATLYWYQQILGQGPKLLIQFQNNGVVDDSQLPKDRFSAERLKGVDSTLKIQPAKLEDSAVYLCASTLVRGGDGYTFGSGTRLTVV.

The CDR3 region is CASRSTSGGMYEQYF. CDR3 DNA: TGTGCCAGCAGATCTACTAGCGGGGGAATGTACGAGCAGTACTTC. The chain couples TRBV7-2 to TRBJ2-7, with TRBD2 matching 11 bases. The germline V gene has CDR1 SGHTA and CDR2 FQGNSA. J lost 4 bases, V lost 6 bases, and 8 bases had no gene match. This CDR3 is 15 amino acids long.

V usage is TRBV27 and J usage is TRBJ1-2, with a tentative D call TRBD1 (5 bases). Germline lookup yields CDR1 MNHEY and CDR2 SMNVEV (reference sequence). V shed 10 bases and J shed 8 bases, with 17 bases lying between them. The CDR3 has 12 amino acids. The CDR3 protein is CATLGGTRGYTF. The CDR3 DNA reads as TGTGCCACCCTGGGGGGAACTCGGGGCTACACCTTC.

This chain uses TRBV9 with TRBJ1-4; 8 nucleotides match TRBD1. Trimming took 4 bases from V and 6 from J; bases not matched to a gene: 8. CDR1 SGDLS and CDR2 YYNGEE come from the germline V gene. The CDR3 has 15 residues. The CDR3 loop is CASSPSATGDEKLFF. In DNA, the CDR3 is TGTGCCAGCAGCCCTAGTGCGACAGGGGATGAAAAACTGTTTTTT.

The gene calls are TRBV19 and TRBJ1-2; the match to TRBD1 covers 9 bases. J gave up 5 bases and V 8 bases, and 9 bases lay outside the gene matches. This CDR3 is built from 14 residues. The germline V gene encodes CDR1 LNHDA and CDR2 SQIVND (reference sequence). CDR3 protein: CASSGQGSFYGYTF. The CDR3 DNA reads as TGTGCCAGTTCCGGACAGGGGAGTTTTTATGGCTACACCTTC.

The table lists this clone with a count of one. The CDR3 DNA follows: TGTGCCAGCAGTCCTAAACCGGGACAGGGGGCCTCACTAGCCAAAAACATTCAGTACTTC. This translates into CASSPKPGQGASLAKNIQYF. V and J are TRBV27 and TRBJ2-4; 12 nucleotides agree with TRBD1. The germline V gene has CDR1 MNHEY and CDR2 SMNVEV (reference sequence). Trimming at V came to 5 bases and at J to 0 bases, leaving 14 bases not matched to a gene. There are 20 residues in the CDR3.

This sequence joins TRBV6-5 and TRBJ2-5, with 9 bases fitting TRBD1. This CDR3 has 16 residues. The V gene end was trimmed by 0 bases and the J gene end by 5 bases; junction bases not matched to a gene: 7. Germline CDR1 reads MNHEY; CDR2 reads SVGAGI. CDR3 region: CASSYSLTGGGETQYF. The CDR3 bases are TGTGCCAGCAGTTACTCTTTGACAGGGGGTGGGGAGACCCAGTACTTC.

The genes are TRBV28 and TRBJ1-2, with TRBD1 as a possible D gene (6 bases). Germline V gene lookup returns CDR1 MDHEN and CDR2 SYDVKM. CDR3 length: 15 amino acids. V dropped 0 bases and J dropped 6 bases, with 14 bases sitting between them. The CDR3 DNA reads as TGTGCCAGCAGTTTATGGCAGGGGCCCTCGGATGGCTACACCTTC. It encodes CASSLWQGPSDGYTF.

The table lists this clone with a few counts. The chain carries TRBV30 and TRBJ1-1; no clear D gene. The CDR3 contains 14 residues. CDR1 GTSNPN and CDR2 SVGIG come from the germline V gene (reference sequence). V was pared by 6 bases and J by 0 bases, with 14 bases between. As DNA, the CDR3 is TGTGCCTGCCACTGGAGGAGATTGAACACTGAAGCTTTCTTT. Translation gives CACHWRRLNTEAFF.

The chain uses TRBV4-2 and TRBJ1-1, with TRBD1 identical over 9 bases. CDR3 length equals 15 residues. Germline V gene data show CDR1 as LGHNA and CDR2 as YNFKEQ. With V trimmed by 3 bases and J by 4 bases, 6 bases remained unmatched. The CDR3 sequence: CASSHPGQGSTEAFF. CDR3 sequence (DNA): TGTGCCAGCAGCCATCCTGGACAGGGGAGCACTGAAGCTTTCTTT.

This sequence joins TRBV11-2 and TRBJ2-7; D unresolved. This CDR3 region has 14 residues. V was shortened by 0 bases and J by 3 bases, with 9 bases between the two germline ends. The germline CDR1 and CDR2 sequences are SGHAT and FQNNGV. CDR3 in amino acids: CASSLEGVGYEQYF. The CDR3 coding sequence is TGTGCCAGCAGCTTAGAGGGCGTCGGCTACGAGCAGTACTTC.